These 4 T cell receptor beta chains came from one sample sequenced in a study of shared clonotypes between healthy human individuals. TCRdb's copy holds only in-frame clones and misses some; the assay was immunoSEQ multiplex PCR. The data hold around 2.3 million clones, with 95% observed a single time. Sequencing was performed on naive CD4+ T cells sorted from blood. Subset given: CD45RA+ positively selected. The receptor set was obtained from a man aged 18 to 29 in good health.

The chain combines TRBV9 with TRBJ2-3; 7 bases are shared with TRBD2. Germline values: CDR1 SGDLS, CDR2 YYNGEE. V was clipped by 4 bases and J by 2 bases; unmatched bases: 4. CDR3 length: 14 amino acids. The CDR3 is CASSRDYNTDTQYF. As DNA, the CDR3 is TGTGCCAGCAGCCGGGACTACAACACAGATACGCAGTATTTT.

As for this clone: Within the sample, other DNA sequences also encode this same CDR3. Here the CDR3 reads CAISGGREETQYF. The CDR3 DNA sequence: TGTGCCATCAGCGGCGGCAGGGAAGAGACCCAGTACTTC. The chain is built from TRBV10-3 and TRBJ2-5, with D perhaps matching TRBD1 (5 bases). The CDR3 consists of 13 residues. The germline V gene encodes CDR1 ENHRY and CDR2 SYGVKD. V lost 6 bases, J lost 3 bases, and 11 bases lay in between.

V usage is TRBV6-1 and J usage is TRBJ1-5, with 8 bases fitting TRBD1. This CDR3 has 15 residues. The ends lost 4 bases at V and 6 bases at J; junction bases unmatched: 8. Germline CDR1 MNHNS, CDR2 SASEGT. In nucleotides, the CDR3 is TGTGCCAGCAGTGGGGTGACAGGGGCCGGTCAGCCCCAGCATTTT. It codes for CASSGVTGAGQPQHF.

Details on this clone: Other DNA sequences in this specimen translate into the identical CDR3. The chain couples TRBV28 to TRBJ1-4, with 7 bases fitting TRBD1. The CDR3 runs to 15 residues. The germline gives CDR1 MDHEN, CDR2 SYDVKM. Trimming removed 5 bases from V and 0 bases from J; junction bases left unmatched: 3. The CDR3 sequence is CASSPGGATNEKLFF. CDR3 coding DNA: TGTGCCAGCAGTCCAGGGGGGGCAACTAATGAAAAACTGTTTTTT.